Listed below are T cell receptor beta chains from one sample, sequenced in a study of beta chain features in type 1 diabetes. Assay: immunoSEQ multiplex PCR; the TCRdb copy retains only in-frame clones and omits some. The table records 10,000 to 15,000 clones, about 49% of them present only once. Sequences were obtained from stem cell memory CD4+ T cells from blood. Every receptor here comes from a man aged 18 to 35 in good health. CDR3s include the opening cysteine and the closing phenylalanine or tryptophan. A D gene is named only where the DNA matches it firmly.

V: TRBV30
J: TRBJ2-7
D: TRBD1
CDR3: CASEGTGIPYEQYF

V: TRBV7-9
J: TRBJ2-1
D: TRBD1
CDR3: CASRKTGTGGASVEQFF

V: TRBV7-2
J: TRBJ1-2
D: TRBD1
CDR3: CASSWTGDGYTF

V: TRBV9
J: TRBJ2-1
D: NA
CDR3: CASSVRDVNEQFF

V: TRBV11-2
J: TRBJ2-1
D: TRBD1
CDR3: CASSRDRGHSNEQFF

V: TRBV11-3
J: TRBJ2-3
D: NA
CDR3: CASSFEGTDTQYF

V: TRBV5-4
J: TRBJ2-3
D: NA
CDR3: CASSDGATVDTQYF

V: TRBV5-4
J: TRBJ1-1
D: TRBD1
CDR3: CASSPRQGLNTEAFF

V: TRBV2
J: TRBJ2-6
D: TRBD1
CDR3: CASSLTGGSGANVLTF

V: TRBV11-2
J: TRBJ2-5
D: NA
CDR3: CASSVQERLQETQYF

V: TRBV30
J: TRBJ1-6
D: TRBD1
CDR3: CAWSDRANSPLHF

V: TRBV30
J: TRBJ1-3
D: NA
CDR3: CAWSMSGGNTIYF

V: TRBV19
J: TRBJ1-5
D: NA
CDR3: CASSNPPSSQPQHF

V: TRBV7-2
J: TRBJ2-7
D: NA
CDR3: CASSPRSGAYEQYF

V: TRBV19
J: TRBJ1-2
D: TRBD1
CDR3: CASSRPPGQGASYTF

V: TRBV11-2
J: TRBJ2-7
D: TRBD1
CDR3: CASSSRTGVYEQYF